The 24 T cell receptor beta chains listed next were all sequenced from one sample in a study of blood T cells in healthy people across ages. Primers used in a second PCR of roughly 6 to 11 cycles were a sample-barcoded 5' primer and a J-beta primer mix. Using its own MiXCR run on the 5' RACE reads, TCRdb lists one record per CDR3 protein. There are fewer than 800,000 distinct CDR3 sequences in the sample; around a quarter occur only once, and 9.4% lies in the top ten. This sample also appeared in a second study, on T cells of mothers and their children.

Sequencing input: blood. The receptor set was obtained from a boy aged 10-17 years in good health.

The rearrangement joins TRBV29-1 to TRBJ2-1, with TRBD1 matching over 8 bases. The CDR3 totals 13 residues. Germline V CDR1 and CDR2: SQVTM, ANQGSEA. Trimming cost V 5 bases and J 5 bases; bases outside gene matches: 5. The CDR3 DNA reads TGCAGCGTTTTGGACAGGGCGGACAATGAGCAGTTCTTC. Translated: CSVLDRADNEQFF.

The J gene is TRBJ2-5, the V gene TRBV29-1; D remains ambiguous. The DNA matches TRBJ2-7 better at its end, which makes the J call doubtful. The CDR3 consists of 13 residues. Germline CDR1 SQVTM, CDR2 ANQGSEA. The CDR3 nucleotides read TGCAGCGTTGAAGATGGAGTCCCCTACGAGCAGTACTTC. This codes for CSVEDGVPYEQYF.

The rearrangement uses TRBV12-5 and TRBJ2-1; a possible D gene is TRBD2 (5 bases). This CDR3 is 16 amino acids long. Germline CDR1 LGHNT, CDR2 FRNRAP. V lost 2 bases and J 4 bases, leaving 15 bases between the germline ends. For the CDR3, the DNA is TGTGCTAGTGGTTTGACAGTAGCGAATACATACAATGAGCAGTTCTTC. Translating it yields CASGLTVANTYNEQFF.

This chain connects TRBV7-6 to TRBJ1-3; D uncertain. Germline V gives CDR1 SGHVS, CDR2 FNYEAQ. Trimming removed 1 base at V and 4 bases at J, with 5 bases between. The CDR3 loop spans 13 amino acids. The CDR3 DNA is TGTGCCAGCAGCTTAGTCGAAGGAAACACCATATATTTT. Protein product: CASSLVEGNTIYF. The complete variable domain, with remaining parts taken from reference TRBV7-6 and TRBJ1-3, reads GAGVSQSPRYKVTKRGQDVALRCDPISGHVSLYWYRQALGQGPEFLTYFNYEAQQDKSGLPNDRFSAERPEGSISTLTIQRTEQRDSAMYRCASSLVEGNTIYFGEGSWLTVV.

The chain recombines TRBV20-1 with TRBJ2-3, with D perhaps TRBD2 (6 bases). The CDR3 has 14 amino acids. V lost 0 bases and J lost 4, with 11 bases in between. Germline lookup yields CDR1 DFQATT and CDR2 SNEGSKA (reference sequence). CDR3 residues: CSARDGLRADTQYF. The CDR3 DNA is TGCAGTGCTAGAGACGGACTAAGGGCAGATACGCAGTATTTT.

The V call is TRBV28, the J call TRBJ2-3; 10 bases align to TRBD2. Trimming took 6 bases from V and 0 from J; bases not matched to a gene: 6. Germline assignment: CDR1 MDHEN and CDR2 SYDVKM. This CDR3 has 16 residues. The CDR3, as DNA: TGTGCCAGCAGCCAAGAGACTAGCGGGAGCACAGATACGCAGTATTTT. Amino acids: CASSQETSGSTDTQYF.

In its sample, this clonotype was seen a few times. The chain joins TRBV15 to TRBJ1-1; D is ambiguous. This CDR3 region has 15 residues. Germline CDR1 and CDR2: LNHNV and YYDKDF (reference sequence). V was clipped by 0 bases and J by 3 bases, with 11 bases between them. The CDR3 protein is CATSRDRAGDTEAFF. The CDR3 nucleotides read TGTGCCACCAGCAGAGATCGAGCTGGGGACACTGAAGCTTTCTTT. The full variable domain, in which reference TRBV15 and TRBJ1-1 provide the parts outside the CDR3, is DAMVIQNPRYQVTQFGKPVTLSCSQTLNHNVMYWYQQKSSQAPKLLFHYYDKDFNNEADTPDNFQSRRPNTSFCFLDIRSPGLGDTAMYLCATSRDRAGDTEAFFGQGTRLTVV.

V gene TRBV4-3 combines with J gene TRBJ1-2; 7 bases map to TRBD1. This CDR3 is built from 13 residues. J gave up 6 bases and V 1 base, and 2 bases lay outside the gene matches. The germline V gene encodes CDR1 LGHNA and CDR2 YSLEER. The CDR3 region is CASSQVTGDGYTF. For the CDR3, the DNA is TGCGCCAGCAGCCAAGTAACAGGGGATGGCTACACCTTC.

This clonotype was observed a handful of times. This chain's CDR3 is CSARDSAGGNQETQYF. In nucleotides, the CDR3 is TGCAGTGCTAGAGATTCGGCGGGAGGAAACCAAGAGACCCAGTACTTC. The chain combines TRBV20-1 with TRBJ2-5, with 8 bases lining up with TRBD2. CDR3 size: 16 residues. Germline lookup yields CDR1 DFQATT and CDR2 SNEGSKA (reference sequence). J gave up 0 bases and V 0 bases, and 6 bases lay outside the gene matches.

This clonotype was seen a handful of times. The chain uses TRBV12-3 or TRBV12-4 and TRBJ1-5; D is unresolved. V lost 8 bases to trimming and J lost 7 bases, with 15 bases between them. The CDR3 runs 13 residues. CDR3 protein: CASAEGTGQPQHF. The CDR3 coding sequence is TGTGCCAGCGCCGAGGGTACGGGGCAGCCCCAGCATTTT.

Details on this clonotype: The junction does not match germline at one end; this may be a read error. This chain links TRBV6-6 with TRBJ1-2, with D perhaps matching TRBD1 (5 bases). Germline V CDR1 and CDR2: MNHNY, SVGAGI (reference sequence). The CDR3 contains 15 residues. The CDR3 DNA sequence: TGCGCCAGCAGTTACTCGAGGGGTCCCGGGTCTGGCTACACCTTC. It encodes CASSYSRGPGSGYTF.

Written as DNA, the CDR3 is TGTGCCACCAGCAGAGTTTCGGTCTTGGCAGATACGCAGTATTTT. Protein: CATSRVSVLADTQYF. This chain joins TRBV15 and TRBJ2-3; no clear D. The CDR3 is made up of 15 amino acids. Deletions cut 1 base from V and 4 bases from J, with 12 bases between. CDR1 and CDR2 from the germline V gene are LNHNV and YYDKDF (reference sequence).

V is TRBV5-4 and J is TRBJ1-2; a possible D gene is TRBD1 (5 bases). V was clipped by 4 bases and J by 8 bases, with 15 bases between them. CDR1 is SGHNT, CDR2 YYREEE, per germline (reference sequence). The CDR3 runs 13 residues. CDR3 sequence (DNA): TGTGCCAGCAGCCCCACAACGCGACAGGGCTACACCTTC. Amino acids: CASSPTTRQGYTF.

The table lists this clonotype with a few counts. This rearrangement joins TRBV9 to TRBJ2-2; tentatively, D is TRBD2 (5 bases). There are 18 residues in the CDR3. The germline CDR1 and CDR2 sequences are SGDLS and YYNGEE. V was clipped by 0 bases and J by 0 bases, with 15 bases between them. DNA of the CDR3: TGTGCCAGCAGCGTAGCTGAGTATGAGGGATCGAACACCGGGGAGCTGTTTTTT. It is translated as CASSVAEYEGSNTGELFF.

This clonotype has only a few counts. The chain links TRBV10-3 to TRBJ2-1; TRBD2 matches at 11 bases. The CDR3 contains 17 residues. The germline CDR1 and CDR2 sequences are ENHRY and SYGVKD. V was pared by 2 bases and J by 6 bases, with 9 bases of the junction left unmatched. The CDR3 loop is CAISEPTSGSFLNEQFF. DNA for the CDR3: TGTGCCATCAGTGAGCCTACTAGCGGGAGTTTTCTCAATGAGCAGTTCTTC.

This chain uses TRBV29-1 with TRBJ2-1; 11 bases fit TRBD2. Unmatched junction bases numbered 11, after V lost 8 bases and J lost 8 bases. The CDR3 runs to 14 residues. Germline V gene data show CDR1 as SQVTM and CDR2 as ANQGSEA. The CDR3 DNA is TGCAGCTCTTTACTAGCGGGAGTGGGCTATGAGCAGTTCTTC. It specifies CSSLLAGVGYEQFF.

This chain links TRBV21-1 with TRBJ1-1. TRBV21-1 is assigned pseudogene status. The CDR3 is made up of 15 amino acids. The CDR3 region is CASSKALGVGTEAFF. CDR3 nucleotide sequence: TGTGCCAGCAGCAAGGCGCTCGGGGTTGGGACTGAAGCTTTCTTT.

This clonotype was recorded once. The chain has TRBV6-1 and TRBJ2-5; tentative D call: TRBD1 (6 bases). CDR3 length: 15 amino acids. Deletions cut 4 bases from V and 0 bases from J, with 12 bases between. Germline CDR1 and CDR2: MNHNS and SASEGT. CDR3 in amino acids: CASSATRDNQETQYF. The CDR3, as DNA: TGTGCCAGCAGTGCGACGAGGGACAACCAAGAGACCCAGTACTTC.

Only a few counts were recorded for this clonotype. The J gene is TRBJ2-4, the V gene TRBV2; D is unclear. V was shortened by 5 bases and J by 1 base, with 12 bases between the two germline ends. CDR1 SNHLY and CDR2 FYNNEI come from the germline V gene. The CDR3 consists of 15 residues. The CDR3 DNA sequence: TGTGCCAGCAGTAATGGCCGCCTGGCCAAAAACATTCAGTACTTC. The encoded protein is CASSNGRLAKNIQYF.

The chain employs TRBV10-3 and TRBJ1-5; a possible D gene is TRBD1 (6 bases). This CDR3 spans 13 amino acids. Germline values: CDR1 ENHRY, CDR2 SYGVKD. V dropped 4 bases and J dropped 7 bases, with 11 bases sitting between them. Written as DNA, the CDR3 is TGTGCCATCAGTGTGGGGGGCGAGCAGCCCCAGCATTTT. Residues: CAISVGGEQPQHF.

This clonotype was recorded a few times. V gene TRBV4-3 combines with J gene TRBJ2-5; D unresolved. The better agreement between TRBJ2-7 and the DNA end casts doubt on the J call. CDR1 and CDR2 from the germline V gene are LGHNA and YSLEER. This CDR3 contains 15 residues. As DNA, the CDR3 is TGCGCCAGCAGCCAAGACTGGGAAGCTTCCTACGAGCAGTACTTC. Its protein is CASSQDWEASYEQYF.

The V call is TRBV5-6, the J call TRBJ2-2; TRBD1 matches at 8 bases. V was clipped by 3 bases and J by 0 bases; unmatched bases: 4. The CDR3 has 16 residues. Germline V lookup: CDR1 SGHDT, CDR2 YYEEEE. CDR3 DNA: TGTGCCAGCAGCTGGGGACAGGTATCGAACACCGGGGAGCTGTTTTTT. Amino acid sequence: CASSWGQVSNTGELFF.

This clonotype was seen at least ten times. The chain links TRBV19 to TRBJ1-3; tentative D call: TRBD1 (6 bases). Germline V gene data show CDR1 as LNHDA and CDR2 as SQIVND (reference sequence). CDR3 length equals 14 residues. V was clipped by 6 bases and J by 0 bases, with 9 bases between them. The CDR3 protein is CASRDSSSGNTIYF. The CDR3 coding sequence is TGTGCCAGTAGGGACAGCAGCTCTGGAAACACCATATATTTT.

V is TRBV11-2 and J is TRBJ2-7, with D possibly matching TRBD1 (6 bases). Gene TRBJ2-1 matches the end of the DNA better, so the J call may be wrong. CDR3 length: 14 residues. Germline V gives CDR1 SGHAT, CDR2 FQNNGV. CDR3: CASSLVQGTGEQFF. DNA for the CDR3: TGTGCCAGCAGCTTAGTTCAGGGGACGGGGGAGCAGTTCTTC.